Presented here are 5 T cell receptor beta chains from one specimen sequenced in a study of T cells in Graves' hyperthyroidism and ophthalmopathy. RNA transcripts yielded amplified TCR beta CDR3 regions. First-round RT-PCR of the TCR CDR3 relied on the HTBI primer set. TCRdb fed the multiplex PCR reads into MiXCR, producing one record per CDR3 protein. The table lists about 720,000 distinct CDR3 sequences, about a sixth of them singletons. The source material was blood. All receptors derive from a man aged 18-30 years with Graves' hyperthyroidism.

This clonotype has ten or more counts. This chain connects TRBV30 to TRBJ2-7, with D possibly TRBD1 on 6 matching bases. Germline V gene data show CDR1 as GTSNPN and CDR2 as SVGIG (reference sequence). CDR3 length: 15 amino acids. V lost 0 bases to trimming and J lost 2 bases, with 14 bases between them. The CDR3 sequence: CAWSVRTVGAYEQYF. The CDR3 region has the DNA TGTGCCTGGAGTGTAAGGACAGTGGGGGCCTACGAGCAGTACTTC.

This clonotype occurred many times. This rearrangement joins TRBV29-1 to TRBJ2-1, with 9 bases matching TRBD1. Germline V gene sequence: CDR1 SQVTM, CDR2 ANQGSEA. The CDR3 totals 18 residues. With 6 bases clipped from V and 3 bases from J, the junction kept 18 bases outside the gene matches. DNA of the CDR3: TGCAGCGTCGCCGGGACAGGGAGCCCCGCGGGGTTCTACAATGAGCAGTTCTTC. Translating it yields CSVAGTGSPAGFYNEQFF.

The chain couples TRBV6-2 or TRBV6-3 to TRBJ2-5, with D uncertain. The ends were cut back, 0 bases at V and 5 bases at J, with 4 bases in the middle. The CDR3 has 12 residues. Germline CDR1 is MNHEY and CDR2 is SVGEGT. In DNA, the CDR3 is TGTGCCAGCAGTTACTCCCCCGAGACCCAGTACTTC. Translating it yields CASSYSPETQYF.

With regard to this clonotype: This may be a read error: a much more frequent sequence differs by one nucleotide. The chain combines TRBV28 with TRBJ2-1; 13 bases map to TRBD2. The CDR3 totals 16 residues. Germline V CDR1 and CDR2: MDHEN, SYDVKM. The ends lost 6 bases at V and 6 bases at J; junction bases unmatched: 8. Written as DNA, the CDR3 is TGTGCCAGCAGCCACGGACTAGCGGGAGACAGCAATGAGCAGTTCTTC. Encoded protein: CASSHGLAGDSNEQFF.

The chain couples TRBV4-2 to TRBJ2-7, with D tentatively TRBD1 (6 bases). The V end was cut by 0 bases, the J end by 3 bases, with 12 bases between. Germline loops: CDR1 LGHNA, CDR2 YNFKEQ. The CDR3 consists of 15 residues. This chain's CDR3 is CASSQDLGQNYEQYF. CDR3 nucleotide sequence: TGTGCCAGCAGCCAAGATTTAGGACAGAACTACGAGCAGTACTTC.